One and the same sample provided the 31 T cell receptor beta chains below, sequenced in a study of PD-L1 blockade in urothelial cancer. Only in-frame clones appear in the TCRdb table, and some are missing; sequencing was by immunoSEQ multiplex PCR. The sample lists approximately 100,000 clones, around 82% occurring once. Material: PBMCs, obtained around atezolizumab (anti-PD-L1) treatment. Receptors originate from a man aged 45-65 years with urothelial cancer.

CDR3 nucleotides: TGTGCCAGCAGCCAAGAAAGGACTAGACAAGGGAAATCACCCCTCCACTTT. This codes for CASSQERTRQGKSPLHF. The chain carries TRBV4-2 and TRBJ1-6; the D is unclear. The CDR3 totals 17 residues. The ends were cut back, 0 bases at V and 10 bases at J, with 19 bases in the middle. Germline V gene lookup returns CDR1 LGHNA and CDR2 YNFKEQ.

This clone was counted between two and nine times. This sequence joins TRBV28 and TRBJ2-5; TRBD2 matches at 7 bases. The CDR3 covers 14 residues. With V trimmed by 5 bases and J by 1 base, 4 bases remained unmatched. In germline, CDR1 is MDHEN, CDR2 SYDVKM. CDR3 loop: CASSLWGGQETQYF. CDR3 coding DNA: TGTGCCAGCAGTCTTTGGGGGGGCCAAGAGACCCAGTACTTC.

The chain is built from TRBV2 and TRBJ2-1, with 8 positions matching TRBD2. The CDR3 loop spans 16 amino acids. After removal of 11 bases from V and 6 bases from J, the junction contained 18 bases not matched to a gene. Germline loops: CDR1 SNHLY, CDR2 FYNNEI. The CDR3 region is CADSKSSGVTRNEQFF. The DNA of the CDR3 is TGTGCCGACAGCAAGAGTAGCGGGGTTACTCGCAATGAGCAGTTCTTC.

The chain uses TRBV2 and TRBJ2-5; 14 positions match TRBD2. Germline assignment: CDR1 SNHLY and CDR2 FYNNEI. Unmatched junction bases numbered 11, after V lost 8 bases and J lost 0 bases. The CDR3 covers 18 residues. This CDR3 is CASERVPGLAGDQETQYF. CDR3 coding DNA: TGTGCCAGCGAGAGGGTTCCGGGACTAGCGGGGGACCAAGAGACCCAGTACTTC.

V gene TRBV10-3 combines with J gene TRBJ2-1; TRBD2 aligns across 9 bases. Germline V gene lookup returns CDR1 ENHRY and CDR2 SYGVKD. The CDR3 runs 18 residues. Unmatched junction bases numbered 11, after V lost 0 bases and J lost 5 bases. The DNA of the CDR3 is TGTGCCATCAGTGAGTCTCGAGGTGCTAGCGGGAATCACAATGAGCAGTTCTTC. The encoded protein is CAISESRGASGNHNEQFF.

This clone was counted only a few times. The chain combines TRBV7-2 with TRBJ2-1; 14 bases are a match to TRBD2. With V trimmed by 3 bases and J by 11 bases, 6 bases remained unmatched. The CDR3 has 15 amino acids. Germline V gene lookup returns CDR1 SGHTA and CDR2 FQGNSA. CDR3 in DNA: TGTGCCAGCAGCTTTGACGGGACTAGCGGGAGTCAGCAGTTCTTC. This encodes CASSFDGTSGSQQFF. Based on the CDR3 plus reference TRBV7-2 and TRBJ2-1, the full variable domain is GAGVSQSPSNKVTEKGKDVELRCDPISGHTALYWYRQSLGQGLEFLIYFQGNSAPDKSGLPSDRFSAERTGGSVSTLTIQRTQQEDSAVYLCASSFDGTSGSQQFFGPGTRLTVL.

The CDR3 loop reads CASGIRQGTDTQYF. The CDR3 bases are TGTGCCAGCGGAATCAGACAGGGCACAGATACGCAGTATTTT. The J gene is TRBJ2-3, the V gene TRBV28; possible D gene TRBD1, 6 bases. The CDR3 is 14 amino acids. Germline CDR1 is MDHEN and CDR2 is SYDVKM. V was shortened by 8 bases and J by 1 base, with 13 bases between the two germline ends.

This clone has a handful of counts. V usage is TRBV18 and J usage is TRBJ1-2; D might be TRBD1 (5 bases). CDR1 and CDR2 (germline): KGHSH, LQKENI. V was pared by 6 bases and J by 4 bases, with 24 bases between. The CDR3 extends over 17 amino acids. The CDR3 DNA sequence: TGTGCCAGCTCCCGCGAACAGGACACCAAAGGTCCCTATGGCTACACCTTC. Protein: CASSREQDTKGPYGYTF.

V usage is TRBV5-5 and J usage is TRBJ2-5, with 13 bases lining up with TRBD2. Germline V lookup: CDR1 SGHKS, CDR2 YYEKEE (reference sequence). The CDR3 is made up of 16 amino acids. Losses at the gene ends were 3 bases for V and 1 base for J; bases not matched to a gene: 3. CDR3 sequence (DNA): TGTGCCAGCAGCTGGGGACTAGCGGGAAGCCAAGAGACCCAGTACTTC. Protein: CASSWGLAGSQETQYF.

This rearrangement joins TRBV9 to TRBJ2-5; TRBD2 might be the D (6 bases). In germline, CDR1 is SGDLS, CDR2 YYNGEE. Trimming took off 0 bases at V and 3 bases at J, with 12 bases between the two ends. The CDR3 is 15 residues long. The CDR3, as DNA: TGTGCCAGCAGCGTAGAGGGTGGAGGGAAAGAGACCCAGTACTTC. This codes for CASSVEGGGKETQYF.

This clone was found once. The chain couples TRBV5-1 to TRBJ2-5; TRBD2 matches at 12 bases. J gave up 5 bases and V 6 bases, and 5 bases lay outside the gene matches. The CDR3 totals 14 residues. Germline assignment: CDR1 SGHRS and CDR2 YFSETQ. The CDR3 reads CASTLAGGPETQYF. In DNA form, the CDR3 reads TGCGCCAGCACTCTAGCGGGAGGGCCGGAGACCCAGTACTTC.

This clone was seen a handful of times. For the CDR3, the DNA is TGTGCCAGCAGGCTACAGGGCTCTCAGCCCCAGCATTTT. As protein: CASRLQGSQPQHF. The gene calls are TRBV28 and TRBJ1-5, with D maybe TRBD1 (6 bases). Trimming shortened V by 6 bases and J by 6 bases, and 12 bases separated the two germline ends. The germline V gene has CDR1 MDHEN and CDR2 SYDVKM. The CDR3 is made up of 13 amino acids.

Only one count was recorded for this clone. V gene TRBV7-2 combines with J gene TRBJ2-1, with D possibly matching TRBD2 (5 bases). Germline V lookup: CDR1 SGHTA, CDR2 FQGNSA. With 5 bases removed from V and 9 bases from J, the gap between germline ends came to 23 bases. This CDR3 has 16 residues. This chain's CDR3 is CASSPMAGMISSEQFF. CDR3 coding DNA: TGTGCCAGCAGCCCAATGGCGGGCATGATATCAAGTGAGCAGTTCTTC.

This chain connects TRBV30 to TRBJ2-5; D gene ambiguous. This CDR3 comprises 11 residues. V was shortened by 0 bases and J by 7 bases, with 6 bases between the two germline ends. CDR1 GTSNPN and CDR2 SVGIG come from the germline V gene (reference sequence). The CDR3 is CAWSVRGTQYF. In DNA form, the CDR3 reads TGTGCCTGGAGTGTTCGAGGGACCCAGTACTTC.

The gene calls are TRBV19 and TRBJ1-5; the D is unclear. CDR3 length equals 12 residues. The V gene lost 3 bases and the J gene lost 7 bases, with 7 bases spanning the gap. From germline, CDR1 is LNHDA and CDR2 SQIVND (reference sequence). The CDR3 here is CASSIGQQPQHF. The CDR3 nucleotides read TGTGCCAGTAGTATTGGGCAGCAGCCCCAGCATTTT.

The rearrangement joins TRBV5-6 to TRBJ1-1; D gene uncertain. V was shortened by 4 bases and J by 1 base, with 8 bases between the two germline ends. CDR3 length equals 13 residues. CDR1 and CDR2 from the germline V gene are SGHDT and YYEEEE. The CDR3 here is CASSPRQNTEAFF. Written as DNA, the CDR3 is TGTGCCAGCAGCCCTCGACAGAACACTGAAGCTTTCTTT.

This chain links TRBV5-1 with TRBJ1-4; TRBD1 agrees at 8 bases. The trim removed 4 bases at V and 2 bases at J, leaving 4 bases unmatched. CDR1 and CDR2 (germline): SGHRS, YFSETQ. The CDR3 contains 15 residues. The CDR3 region has the DNA TGCGCCAGCAGCCCTCAGGGGGCGACTAATGAAAAACTGTTTTTT. This codes for CASSPQGATNEKLFF.

The J gene is TRBJ2-7, the V gene TRBV5-6; TRBD1 might be the D (5 bases). The V and J ends lost 1 base and 4 bases respectively, with 12 bases between them. In germline, CDR1 is SGHDT, CDR2 YYEEEE. The CDR3 extends over 14 amino acids. This chain's CDR3 is CASSLPGSKYEQYF. The CDR3 DNA follows: TGTGCCAGCAGCTTGCCAGGGTCTAAGTACGAGCAGTACTTC.

V and J are TRBV19 and TRBJ1-4, with D hard to call. Germline V CDR1 and CDR2: LNHDA, SQIVND (reference sequence). CDR3 length equals 14 residues. Trimming removed 10 bases from V and 10 bases from J, with 22 bases in between. The CDR3 nucleotides read TGTGCCACTCTTAAGCCGGGAGAGGGAGGAAAACTGTTTTTT. Protein sequence: CATLKPGEGGKLFF.

The genes are TRBV2 and TRBJ1-6, with D unresolved. The CDR3 has 15 residues. With 8 bases removed from V and 10 bases from J, the gap between germline ends came to 21 bases. CDR1 and CDR2 (germline): SNHLY, FYNNEI. The CDR3 region is CASGRESSSGSPLHF. CDR3 DNA: TGTGCCAGCGGTCGGGAATCCTCTAGCGGCTCACCCCTCCACTTT.

This chain joins TRBV7-8 and TRBJ2-3; 9 bases match TRBD2. The CDR3 contains 16 residues. CDR1 is SGHVS, CDR2 FQNEAQ, per germline. V shed 0 bases and J 2 bases; nucleotides not matched to a gene: 3. This CDR3 is CASSLAWTSVTDTQYF. The CDR3 coding sequence is TGTGCCAGCAGCTTAGCATGGACTAGCGTCACAGATACGCAGTATTTT.

This chain uses TRBV19 with TRBJ1-2, with TRBD1 matching over 7 bases. Germline CDR1 LNHDA, CDR2 SQIVND (reference sequence). V dropped 3 bases and J dropped 4; count of bases not matched to a gene: 8. There are 15 residues in the CDR3. CDR3 DNA sequence: TGTGCCAGTAGTATCGGGGACAGACAGGGCTATGGCTACACCTTC. Amino acids: CASSIGDRQGYGYTF.

The J gene is TRBJ1-2, the V gene TRBV2; 10 bases are a match to TRBD1. With 6 bases clipped from V and 2 bases from J, the junction kept 3 bases outside the gene matches. CDR1 is SNHLY, CDR2 FYNNEI, per germline. This CDR3 contains 14 residues. For the CDR3, the DNA is TGTGCCAGCAGCGACAGGGGGCAGAACTATGGCTACACCTTC. Translating it yields CASSDRGQNYGYTF.

On this clone itself: In the same sample, other DNA sequences code for this CDR3. This rearrangement joins TRBV28 to TRBJ2-5, with D unclear. Germline assignment: CDR1 MDHEN and CDR2 SYDVKM. This CDR3 spans 11 amino acids. V was pared by 3 bases and J by 5 bases, with 4 bases between. The CDR3 bases are TGTGCCAGCAGTTTGCGCGAGACCCAGTACTTC. Protein: CASSLRETQYF. Filled out from reference TRBV28 and TRBJ2-5, the complete variable domain reads DVKVTQSSRYLVKRTGEKVFLECVQDMDHENMFWYRQDPGLGLRLIYFSYDVKMKEKGDIPEGYSVSREKKERFSLILESASTNQTSMYLCASSLRETQYFGPGTRLLVL.

V is TRBV28 and J is TRBJ2-7; 11 nucleotides match TRBD1. Germline V gene lookup returns CDR1 MDHEN and CDR2 SYDVKM. Trimming removed 11 bases from V and 5 bases from J; junction bases left unmatched: 11. This CDR3 region has 14 residues. The DNA of the CDR3 is TGTGCCGGCGAGGGGACAGGGGGTATCCACGAGCAGTACTTC. Translated, it gives CAGEGTGGIHEQYF.

This clone was recorded a few times. CDR3 in DNA: TGTGCCAGCTCACCGACAGGGGTGCCGTCTTGGCCCCAGCATTTT. Protein: CASSPTGVPSWPQHF. The V call is TRBV18, the J call TRBJ1-5, with 8 bases lining up with TRBD1. V was clipped by 3 bases and J by 9 bases; unmatched bases: 10. Looked up from germline, CDR1 is KGHSH and CDR2 is LQKENI. The CDR3 consists of 15 residues.

The V call is TRBV5-1, the J call TRBJ2-7, with TRBD2 identical over 8 bases. This CDR3 contains 14 residues. V lost 6 bases, J lost 1 base, and 6 bases stayed unmatched. Per germline, CDR1 SGHRS and CDR2 YFSETQ. CDR3 bases: TGCGCCAGCACCCTCACTAGCGGTTCCTACGAGCAGTACTTC. This encodes CASTLTSGSYEQYF.

J is TRBJ2-2 and V is TRBV5-4, with 11 bases identical to TRBD2. The length of the CDR3 is 16 residues. Germline values: CDR1 SGHNT, CDR2 YYREEE (reference sequence). The V segment lost 4 bases and the J segment 4 bases; nucleotides outside the gene matches: 6. The CDR3 region has the DNA TGTGCCAGCAGCAAGCTAGCGGGAGGACTCACCGGGGAGCTGTTTTTT. Its translation: CASSKLAGGLTGELFF. Based on the CDR3 plus reference TRBV5-4 and TRBJ2-2, the full variable domain is ETGVTQSPTHLIKTRGQQVTLRCSSQSGHNTVSWYQQALGQGPQFIFQYYREEENGRGNFPPRFSGLQFPNYSSELNVNALELDDSALYLCASSKLAGGLTGELFFGEGSRLTVL.

The V call is TRBV20-1, the J call TRBJ1-2, with a tentative D call TRBD1 (6 bases). Germline-derived CDR1 and CDR2 are DFQATT and SNEGSKA (reference sequence). This CDR3 has 11 residues. V lost 6 bases and J lost 6, with 11 bases in between. DNA for the CDR3: TGCAGTGCCCCCAGGGGCGATGGCTACACCTTC. It yields the protein CSAPRGDGYTF.

The gene calls are TRBV12-5 and TRBJ2-1; the match to TRBD2 covers 11 bases. The V segment lost 6 bases and the J segment 4 bases; nucleotides outside the gene matches: 8. The CDR3 has 16 amino acids. From germline, CDR1 is LGHNT and CDR2 FRNRAP. The CDR3: CASGGWTSGHYNEQFF. The DNA for the CDR3 is TGTGCTAGTGGAGGGTGGACTAGCGGGCATTACAATGAGCAGTTCTTC.

The chain couples TRBV15 to TRBJ2-7; TRBD1 is a possible D gene (5 bases). CDR1 LNHNV and CDR2 YYDKDF come from the germline V gene (reference sequence). Trimming stripped 4 bases from V and 3 bases from J, with 10 bases between. The CDR3 is 13 amino acids. CDR3 region: CATSIRQNYEQYF. The CDR3 nucleotides read TGTGCCACCAGCATTCGACAGAACTACGAGCAGTACTTC.